The following is a TCR beta chain sequence with its context. This sample is drawn from a study of shared clonotypes between healthy human individuals. Profiled with immunoSEQ multiplex PCR; TCRdb holds only in-frame clones, not every one. The repertoire includes a few million clones, about 94% of them detected once, and 0.1% to 0.15% sits in the top ten. CDR1 and CDR2 (germline): SNHLY, FYNNEI. Trimming removed 8 bases from V and 0 bases from J, with 19 bases in between. This CDR3 is 17 amino acids long. The chain combines TRBV2 with TRBJ1-4, with no clear D. The sequence was obtained from a man aged 18 to 29 in good health. Sequencing was carried out using naive CD4+ T cells sorted from blood. Subset denoted: CD45RA+ positively selected. The CDR3 is CASGGVRFWSTNEKLFF. CDR3 nucleotides: TGTGCCAGCGGAGGAGTCCGCTTCTGGTCAACTAATGAAAAACTGTTTTTT. The full variable domain, with the rest looked up from reference TRBV2 and TRBJ1-4, is EPEVTQTPSHQVTQMGQEVILRCVPISNHLYFYWYRQILGQKVEFLVSFYNNEISEKSEIFDDQFSVERPDGSNFTLKIRSTKLEDSAMYFCASGGVRFWSTNEKLFFGSGTQLSVL.